One and the same sample provided the 32 T cell receptor beta chains below, sequenced in a study of preoperative IRX-2 immunotherapy in early breast cancer. Produced via immunoSEQ multiplex PCR; TCRdb's table is partial and in-frame only. Among roughly 62,000 clones listed, roughly 94% were seen once. The treatment: preoperative locoregional IRX-2 cytokine immunotherapy. Sampling was performed from a patient treated with IRX-2 immunotherapy. The receptors come from a human donor with breast cancer.

The rearrangement links TRBV5-1 to TRBJ2-5, with D unresolved. The germline gives CDR1 SGHRS, CDR2 YFSETQ. The CDR3 is made up of 14 amino acids. V lost 0 bases and J 3 bases, leaving 9 bases between the germline ends. CDR3 loop: CASSLERPEETQYF. In DNA, the CDR3 is TGCGCCAGCAGCTTGGAACGGCCGGAAGAGACCCAGTACTTC.

The J gene is TRBJ2-2, the V gene TRBV7-9; D remains ambiguous. Germline CDR1 is SEHNR and CDR2 is FQNEAQ (reference sequence). There are 13 residues in the CDR3. Deletions cut 2 bases from V and 6 bases from J, with 7 bases between. CDR3 residues: CASSLLQSGELFF. The CDR3 DNA sequence: TGTGCCAGCAGCTTATTACAATCCGGGGAGCTGTTTTTT.

The chain couples TRBV9 to TRBJ2-3; D gene unclear. The CDR3 has 16 residues. Deletions cut 3 bases from V and 4 bases from J, with 18 bases between. Germline loops: CDR1 SGDLS, CDR2 YYNGEE. CDR3 DNA: TGTGCCAGCAGCGAGGGTTTAGGATATGCTTCAGATACGCAGTATTTT. This sequence encodes CASSEGLGYASDTQYF.

The J gene is TRBJ2-3, the V gene TRBV4-1; 9 nucleotides line up with TRBD1. J lost 4 bases, V lost 3 bases, and 2 bases had no gene match. CDR1 and CDR2 (germline): MGHRA, YSYEKL. The CDR3 length is 14 residues. The chain's CDR3 is CASSHGQGPDTQYF. The CDR3 nucleotides are TGCGCCAGCAGCCACGGACAGGGGCCAGATACGCAGTATTTT.

The chain combines TRBV4-2 with TRBJ2-3; 9 bases match TRBD2. Germline loops: CDR1 LGHNA, CDR2 YNFKEQ. J was trimmed by 6 bases and V by 0 bases; bases with no gene match: 7. This CDR3 has 16 amino acids. The CDR3 region has the DNA TGTGCCAGCAGCCAAGATGGGCGGGGGGGATGGGATACGCAGTATTTT. Encoded protein: CASSQDGRGGWDTQYF.

CDR3 nucleotide sequence: TGTGCCAGTAGTACGGACAGGTGGCTAGCCAAAAACATTCAGTACTTC. This gives the protein CASSTDRWLAKNIQYF. The chain joins TRBV19 to TRBJ2-4, with 7 bases aligning to TRBD1. The CDR3 contains 16 residues. Germline-derived CDR1 and CDR2 are LNHDA and SQIVND (reference sequence). The V and J ends lost 4 bases and 0 bases, in that order; junction bases with no gene match: 6.

The V gene is TRBV19, the J gene TRBJ2-5; D remains ambiguous. This CDR3 has 13 residues. Trimming removed 0 bases from V and 3 bases from J, with 5 bases in between. The germline V gene has CDR1 LNHDA and CDR2 SQIVND (reference sequence). In DNA form, the CDR3 reads TGTGCCAGTAGTATAGATGAAGAAGAGACCCAGTACTTC. It is translated as CASSIDEEETQYF.

V usage is TRBV28 and J usage is TRBJ2-1; D unresolved. The V end was cut by 2 bases, the J end by 8 bases, with 7 bases between. This CDR3 has 12 residues. From germline, CDR1 is MDHEN and CDR2 SYDVKM. In nucleotides, the CDR3 is TGTGCCAGCAGTTTAGCTTGGGATGAGCAGTTCTTC. Translating it yields CASSLAWDEQFF.

The rearrangement links TRBV4-3 to TRBJ1-4, with TRBD1 identical over 7 bases. Germline-derived CDR1 and CDR2 are LGHNA and YSLEER. The V and J ends lost 0 bases and 9 bases, in that order; junction bases with no gene match: 10. There are 16 residues in the CDR3. CDR3 DNA: TGCGCCAGCAGCCAAGATTCGGGCCGGACAGGCCAAAAACTGTTTTTT. Translated: CASSQDSGRTGQKLFF.

V usage is TRBV5-1 and J usage is TRBJ2-5; TRBD2 matches at 8 bases. The CDR3 has 18 amino acids. CDR1 and CDR2 (germline): SGHRS, YFSETQ. V shed 0 bases, J shed 1 base, and the junction held 11 bases outside the gene matches. CDR3 coding DNA: TGCGCCAGCAGCTTGGCCCGGGGTGGCGGGGGGACCCAAGAGACCCAGTACTTC. Amino acids: CASSLARGGGGTQETQYF.

The chain couples TRBV9 to TRBJ1-1, with D unclear. The CDR3 extends over 14 amino acids. Germline V CDR1 and CDR2: SGDLS, YYNGEE. Trimming took 3 bases from V and 0 from J, leaving 9 bases between them. The CDR3 sequence is CASSARTVNTEAFF. CDR3 sequence (DNA): TGTGCCAGCAGCGCCCGGACGGTGAACACTGAAGCTTTCTTT.

The genes are TRBV25-1 and TRBJ1-2; 7 bases match TRBD1. V lost 5 bases and J lost 7; bases outside the gene matches: 10. The CDR3 is made up of 14 amino acids. From germline, CDR1 is MGHDK and CDR2 SYGVNS. The CDR3 protein is CASSPQGGIGGYTF. The CDR3 region has the DNA TGTGCCAGCAGTCCTCAGGGGGGGATTGGTGGCTACACCTTC.

CDR3 sequence reads: CASSQEFPSGSSTGELFF. CDR3 bases: TGCGCCAGCAGCCAAGAATTCCCTAGCGGGAGTTCCACCGGGGAGCTGTTTTTT. J is TRBJ2-2 and V is TRBV4-1; 10 bases agree with TRBD2. In germline, CDR1 is MGHRA, CDR2 YSYEKL. V was pared by 0 bases and J by 4 bases, with 8 bases of the junction left unmatched. This CDR3 has 18 amino acids.

V is TRBV25-1 and J is TRBJ1-1; 7 bases agree with TRBD1. The CDR3 is 14 residues long. Trimming took 7 bases from V and 5 from J; bases not matched to a gene: 10. The V gene's germline CDR1 is MGHDK and CDR2 SYGVNS. The DNA of the CDR3 is TGTGCCAGCAATTTAGGGGGCGCGGTAACTGAAGCTTTCTTT. Protein sequence: CASNLGGAVTEAFF.

V usage is TRBV25-1 and J usage is TRBJ1-2; D not certain. CDR3 size: 12 residues. Trimming shortened V by 5 bases and J by 4 bases, and 8 bases separated the two germline ends. Germline CDR1 is MGHDK and CDR2 is SYGVNS. The CDR3 protein is CASSTEPYGYTF. DNA for the CDR3: TGTGCCAGCAGTACAGAACCCTATGGCTACACCTTC.

The chain joins TRBV23-1 to TRBJ1-2; D uncertain. TRBV23-1 carries the ORF label, with uncertain function. The CDR3 runs 13 residues. The V and J ends lost 0 bases and 2 bases respectively, with 4 bases between them. Here the CDR3 reads CASSQSRNYGYTF. CDR3 coding DNA: TGCGCCAGCAGTCAATCGCGGAACTATGGCTACACCTTC.

V and J are TRBV13 and TRBJ2-3; D perhaps matches TRBD1 (6 bases). V was trimmed by 5 bases and J by 4 bases, leaving 10 bases between them. CDR1 is PRHDT and CDR2 is FYEKMQ in the germline V gene (reference sequence). This CDR3 region has 13 residues. CDR3 region: CASSLGTPDTQYF. Here the CDR3 DNA reads TGTGCCAGCAGCCTGGGGACACCAGATACGCAGTATTTT.

The rearrangement joins TRBV5-8 to TRBJ1-1, with D unclear. The CDR3 is 14 residues long. V lost 4 bases to trimming and J lost 0 bases, with 10 bases between them. Looked up from germline, CDR1 is SGHTS and CDR2 is YDEGEE. DNA for the CDR3: TGTGCCAGCAGCCCCGACACTATGAACACTGAAGCTTTCTTT. It yields the protein CASSPDTMNTEAFF.

The rearrangement joins TRBV5-6 to TRBJ2-7; no reliable D call. The ends were cut back, 3 bases at V and 1 base at J, with 8 bases in the middle. CDR3 length equals 13 residues. Germline V gene data show CDR1 as SGHDT and CDR2 as YYEEEE. CDR3 DNA: TGTGCCAGCAGCTCCCGCCAGTCCTACGAGCAGTACTTC. It translates to CASSSRQSYEQYF.

The chain has TRBV28 and TRBJ1-5; D gene unclear. The germline gives CDR1 MDHEN, CDR2 SYDVKM. V lost 5 bases and J 3 bases, leaving 20 bases between the germline ends. The CDR3 covers 17 residues. The CDR3 sequence is CASSRIHAARYNQPQHF. CDR3 nucleotides: TGTGCCAGCAGTCGTATACACGCCGCCAGGTACAATCAGCCCCAGCATTTT.

J is TRBJ1-2 and V is TRBV9, with D unclear. The CDR3 extends over 15 amino acids. CDR1 and CDR2 (germline): SGDLS, YYNGEE. V lost 3 bases and J lost 1, with 13 bases in between. DNA for the CDR3: TGTGCCAGCAGCGCCTCGGGGAGTAGTAACTATGGCTACACCTTC. The encoded protein is CASSASGSSNYGYTF.

CDR3 region: CARSQGSSTEAFF. DNA for the CDR3: TGTGCCAGATCACAGGGATCGAGCACTGAAGCTTTCTTT. The V gene is TRBV2, the J gene TRBJ1-1, with D possibly matching TRBD1 (6 bases). Germline CDR1 reads SNHLY; CDR2 reads FYNNEI. Trimming stripped 9 bases from V and 4 bases from J, with 15 bases between. CDR3 size: 13 residues.

The chain recombines TRBV9 with TRBJ2-7, with 8 positions matching TRBD1. From germline, CDR1 is SGDLS and CDR2 YYNGEE. The CDR3 runs to 14 residues. Trimming at V came to 3 bases and at J to 3 bases, leaving 5 bases not matched to a gene. The CDR3: CASSAGGIFYEQYF. The CDR3 DNA reads as TGTGCCAGCAGCGCAGGGGGCATCTTCTACGAGCAGTACTTC.

CDR3 residues: CASSSPREYGELFF. The CDR3 coding sequence is TGTGCCAGCAGTTCCCCCAGGGAATACGGGGAGCTGTTTTTT. The chain joins TRBV6-5 to TRBJ2-2; a weak D match, TRBD1 (5 bases). The CDR3 has 14 residues. The germline CDR1 and CDR2 sequences are MNHEY and SVGAGI. Trimming stripped 4 bases from V and 7 bases from J, with 13 bases between.

The chain recombines TRBV18 with TRBJ2-1; 8 bases agree with TRBD2. This CDR3 region has 18 residues. In germline, CDR1 is KGHSH, CDR2 LQKENI. With 4 bases clipped from V and 2 bases from J, the junction kept 13 bases outside the gene matches. Written as DNA, the CDR3 is TGTGCCAGCTCACTTTTTGCTAGCGGGTCAACAACCTACAATGAGCAGTTCTTC. Translating it yields CASSLFASGSTTYNEQFF.

The V call is TRBV7-9, the J call TRBJ2-2; D gene uncertain. This CDR3 comprises 15 residues. V lost 5 bases to trimming and J lost 3 bases, with 13 bases between them. CDR1 is SEHNR, CDR2 FQNEAQ, per germline (reference sequence). CDR3 DNA: TGTGCCAGCAGCCCCTCCAATCCGGACACCGGGGAGCTGTTTTTT. It translates to CASSPSNPDTGELFF.

This chain links TRBV4-1 with TRBJ1-2, with 7 bases identical to TRBD1. The CDR3 runs to 15 residues. Germline-derived CDR1 and CDR2 are MGHRA and YSYEKL. Trimming at V came to 0 bases and at J to 2 bases, leaving 3 bases not matched to a gene. DNA for the CDR3: TGCGCCAGCAGCCAAGAGGGACAGAGAAACTATGGCTACACCTTC. Translation: CASSQEGQRNYGYTF.

The chain joins TRBV7-9 to TRBJ2-4, with TRBD1 matching 8 bases. Trimming at V came to 6 bases and at J to 3 bases, leaving 7 bases not matched to a gene. The CDR3 loop spans 15 amino acids. Germline assignment: CDR1 SEHNR and CDR2 FQNEAQ (reference sequence). This CDR3 is CASRRARGLKNIQYF. The CDR3 DNA reads as TGTGCCAGCAGAAGAGCCAGGGGGCTCAAAAACATTCAGTACTTC.

The chain recombines TRBV10-3 with TRBJ2-5; D not certain. The V end lost 5 bases, the J end lost 2 bases, and 9 bases lay between the germline ends. CDR1 and CDR2 (germline): ENHRY, SYGVKD. This CDR3 has 13 residues. DNA of the CDR3: TGTGCCATCAGTCAAGGTATACAAGAGACCCAGTACTTC. Its protein product is CAISQGIQETQYF.

V and J are TRBV7-2 and TRBJ1-1, with D uncertain. CDR1 SGHTA and CDR2 FQGNSA come from the germline V gene. This CDR3 region has 17 residues. Trimming stripped 1 base from V and 6 bases from J, with 21 bases between. The CDR3 loop is CASSLVWIIAPGSEAFF. CDR3 coding DNA: TGTGCCAGCAGCTTAGTGTGGATTATAGCGCCCGGTTCTGAAGCTTTCTTT.

The J gene is TRBJ2-7, the V gene TRBV7-7, with D tentatively TRBD1 (6 bases). This CDR3 contains 16 residues. The germline V gene has CDR1 SSHAT and CDR2 FNYEAQ (reference sequence). V lost 2 bases and J lost 7, with 21 bases in between. The CDR3 DNA is TGTGCCAGCAGCTTACGGGCAGGGGCGACCCTAGGGGAGCAGTACTTC. Amino acid sequence: CASSLRAGATLGEQYF.

The genes are TRBV12-2 and TRBJ2-1; the DNA was not compared with TRBD2, the D call given in the table. TRBV12-2 is marked as a pseudogene. CDR3 length: 15 residues. The CDR3 loop is CASRRGGTTFNEQFF. CDR3 in DNA: TGTGCAAGTCGCCGAGGGGGGACTACTTTCAATGAGCAGTTCTTC.